The 4 T cell receptor beta chains presented below share a single source sample, sequenced in a study of breast tumors, draining lymph nodes, adjacent tissues (dated by TCRdb to the mid-2010s). Lymph node samples were obtained from the axillary draining lymph nodes of breast cancer patients. Library preparation used multiplex PCR. Instrument used: Illumina HiSeq 2000. TCRdb itself trimmed the public reads at Q25 with fastp, ran MiXCR and retained productive beta chains. Every distinct CDR3 protein forms one entry, paired with its most common genes and DNA. This sample comprises 150,000 to 200,000 distinct CDR3 sequences, about 33% of them detected only once. Roughly 4.3% of the sample lies in the top ten. Sequenced material: axillary lymph node tissue. All receptors come from a female donor with breast cancer. Some clones in this sample may be carry-over from other donors' samples.

This clonotype was seen repeatedly, ten times or more. V is TRBV19 and J is TRBJ2-1, with D possibly TRBD2 on 5 matching bases. The length of the CDR3 is 13 residues. Germline V gene data show CDR1 as LNHDA and CDR2 as SQIVND (reference sequence). V was shortened by 7 bases and J by 3 bases, with 10 bases between the two germline ends. This CDR3 reads CASTDLIYNEQFF. In DNA form, the CDR3 reads TGTGCCAGTACGGACTTGATCTACAATGAGCAGTTCTTC.

This clonotype was recorded many times. The junction and the germline gene differ at one end; a read error may be behind it. V is TRBV15 and J is TRBJ2-1; 10 nucleotides match TRBD1. This CDR3 has 16 residues. CDR1 is LNHNV and CDR2 is YYDKDF in the germline V gene (reference sequence). The CDR3 DNA sequence: TGTGCCACCAGCCGAGACAGGGGGCGATCCTACAATGAGCAGTTCTTC. Its translation is CATSRDRGRSYNEQFF.

Notes on this clonotype: At one end the junction does not follow the germline gene, possibly because of a read error. The J gene is TRBJ1-2, the V gene TRBV6-5; the D is unclear. Germline CDR1 is MNHEY and CDR2 is SVGAGI. The CDR3 has 17 residues. In nucleotides, the CDR3 is TGTGCCAGCAGTCACTCGCGAGGAGGTCCCGCTAGCTATGGCTACACCTTC. Amino acids: CASSHSRGGPASYGYTF.

Concerning this clonotype itself: This may come from a read error, since a much larger clone is one base off. J is TRBJ2-7 and V is TRBV13, with 9 bases lining up with TRBD1. The CDR3 totals 15 residues. V lost 4 bases to trimming and J lost 7 bases; unmatched junction nucleotides: 11. CDR1 is PRHDT and CDR2 is FYEKMQ in the germline V gene (reference sequence). This CDR3 is CASSSQADRGREQYF. DNA for the CDR3: TGTGCCAGCAGCTCACAGGCGGACAGGGGTCGGGAGCAGTACTTC. The whole variable domain, remainder taken from reference TRBV13 and TRBJ2-7, is AAGVIQSPRHLIKEKRETATLKCYPIPRHDTVYWYQQGPGQDPQFLISFYEKMQSDKGSIPDRFSAQQFSDYHSELNMSSLELGDSALYFCASSSQADRGREQYFGPGTRLTVT.